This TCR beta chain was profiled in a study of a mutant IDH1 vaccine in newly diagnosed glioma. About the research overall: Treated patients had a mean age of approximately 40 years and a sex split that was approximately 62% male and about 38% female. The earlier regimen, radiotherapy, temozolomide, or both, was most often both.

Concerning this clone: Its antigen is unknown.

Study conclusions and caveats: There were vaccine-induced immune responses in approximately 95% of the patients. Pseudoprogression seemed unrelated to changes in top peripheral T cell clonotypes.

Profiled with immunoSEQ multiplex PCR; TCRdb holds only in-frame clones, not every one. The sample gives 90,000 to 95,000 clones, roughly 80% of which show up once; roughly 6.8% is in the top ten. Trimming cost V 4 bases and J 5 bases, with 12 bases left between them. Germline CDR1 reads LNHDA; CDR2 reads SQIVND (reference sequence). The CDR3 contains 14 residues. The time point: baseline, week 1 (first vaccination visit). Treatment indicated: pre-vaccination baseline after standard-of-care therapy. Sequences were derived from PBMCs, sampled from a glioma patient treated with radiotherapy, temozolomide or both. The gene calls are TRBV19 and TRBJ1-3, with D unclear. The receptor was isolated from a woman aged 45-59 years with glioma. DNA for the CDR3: TGTGCCAGTAGTAGTCGGGGAGGACGAAACACCATATATTTT. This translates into CASSSRGGRNTIYF.